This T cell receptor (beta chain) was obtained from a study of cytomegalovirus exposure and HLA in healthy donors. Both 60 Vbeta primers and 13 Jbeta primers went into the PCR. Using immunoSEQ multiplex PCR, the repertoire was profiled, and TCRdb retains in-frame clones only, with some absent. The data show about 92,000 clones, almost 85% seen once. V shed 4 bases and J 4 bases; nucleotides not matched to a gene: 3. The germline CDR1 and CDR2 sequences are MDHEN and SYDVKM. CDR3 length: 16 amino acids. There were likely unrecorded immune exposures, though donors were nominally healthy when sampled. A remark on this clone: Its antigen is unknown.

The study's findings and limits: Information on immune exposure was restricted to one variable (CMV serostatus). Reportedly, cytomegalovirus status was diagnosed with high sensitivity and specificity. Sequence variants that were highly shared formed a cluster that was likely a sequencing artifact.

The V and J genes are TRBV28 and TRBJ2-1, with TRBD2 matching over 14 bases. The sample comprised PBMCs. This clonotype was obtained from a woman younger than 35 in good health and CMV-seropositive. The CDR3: CASSSRTSGRYNEQFF. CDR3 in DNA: TGTGCCAGCAGTTCACGGACTAGCGGGAGGTACAATGAGCAGTTCTTC.